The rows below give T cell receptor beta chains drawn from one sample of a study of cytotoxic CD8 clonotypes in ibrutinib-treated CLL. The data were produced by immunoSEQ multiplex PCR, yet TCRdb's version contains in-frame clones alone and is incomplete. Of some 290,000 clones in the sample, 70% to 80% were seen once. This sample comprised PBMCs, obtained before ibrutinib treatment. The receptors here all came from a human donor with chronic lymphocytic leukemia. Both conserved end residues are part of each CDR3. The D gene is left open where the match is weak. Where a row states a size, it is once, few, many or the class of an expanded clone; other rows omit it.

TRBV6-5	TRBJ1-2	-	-	CASSYARGYGYTF	TGTGCCAGCAGTTACGCCAGGGGCTATGGCTACACCTTC
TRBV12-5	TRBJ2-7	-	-	CASGLELFYEQYF	TGTGCTAGTGGTTTGGAGCTTTTCTACGAGCAGTACTTC
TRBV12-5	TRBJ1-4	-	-	CASGLARANEKLFF	TGTGCTAGTGGTTTGGCCCGGGCCAATGAAAAACTGTTTTTT
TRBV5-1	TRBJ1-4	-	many	CASSLGLHRAKGKLFF	TGCGCCAGCAGCTTGGGGTTACACAGGGCGAAGGGAAAACTGTTTTTT
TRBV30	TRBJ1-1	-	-	CAWSVHTNTEAFF	TGTGCCTGGAGTGTACATACTAACACTGAAGCTTTCTTT
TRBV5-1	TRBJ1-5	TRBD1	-	CASTTGQARISNQPQHF	TGCGCCAGCACAACGGGACAGGCTCGAATTAGCAATCAGCCCCAGCATTTT
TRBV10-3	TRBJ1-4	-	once	CAISESTGKLFF	TGTGCCATCAGTGAGTCCACCGGGAAACTGTTTTTT
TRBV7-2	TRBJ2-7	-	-	CASSPGKYTAPYEQYF	TGTGCCAGCAGCCCAGGAAAATACACGGCTCCCTACGAGCAGTACTTC
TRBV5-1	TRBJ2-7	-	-	CASSLSSTVGTSSYEQYF	TGCGCCAGCAGCTTGTCGAGTACAGTCGGAACTAGCTCCTACGAGCAGTACTTC
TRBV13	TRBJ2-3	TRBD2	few	CASSGRLAGGYTDTQYF	TGTGCCAGCAGCGGACGTCTAGCGGGGGGTTACACAGATACGCAGTATTTT
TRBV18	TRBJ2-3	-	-	CASSPLAILGRSTDTQYF	TGTGCCAGCTCACCATTGGCGATTCTTGGACGGAGCACAGATACGCAGTATTTT
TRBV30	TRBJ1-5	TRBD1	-	CAWERGTGGNQPQHF	TGTGCCTGGGAACGAGGGACAGGGGGCAATCAGCCCCAGCATTTT
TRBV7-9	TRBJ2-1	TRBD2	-	CASSLVREGGEQFF	TGTGCCAGCAGCTTAGTGCGGGAGGGGGGTGAGCAGTTCTTC
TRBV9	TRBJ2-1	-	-	CASSERNSNEQFF	TGTGCCAGCAGCGAGCGCAACAGTAATGAGCAGTTCTTC
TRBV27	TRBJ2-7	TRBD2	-	CASRLAGGPHEQYF	TGTGCCAGCAGACTAGCGGGAGGGCCCCACGAGCAGTACTTC
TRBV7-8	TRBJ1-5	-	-	CASSLGQQPQHF	TGTGCCAGCAGCTTAGGTCAACAGCCCCAGCATTTT
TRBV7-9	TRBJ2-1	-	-	CASSPNRGSRNEQFF	TGTGCCAGCAGCCCAAATCGGGGGAGTCGCAATGAGCAGTTCTTC
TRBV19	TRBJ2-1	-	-	CASSTGGSSYNEQFF	TGTGCCAGTAGTACCGGAGGGTCCTCCTACAATGAGCAGTTCTTC
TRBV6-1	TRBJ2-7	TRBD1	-	CASSGEDRVYRRSYEQYF	TGTGCCAGCAGTGGGGAGGACAGGGTTTATCGGAGGTCCTACGAGCAGTACTTC
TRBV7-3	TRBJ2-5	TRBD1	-	CASSLMGQGLETQYF	TGTGCCAGCAGCTTAATGGGACAGGGCCTCGAGACCCAGTACTTC
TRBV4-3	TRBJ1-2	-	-	CASSQESAGFYGYTF	TGCGCCAGCAGCCAAGAATCAGCAGGATTCTATGGCTACACCTTC
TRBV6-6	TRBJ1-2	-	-	CASSEPGPLFGGYTF	TGTGCCAGCAGCGAACCGGGACCATTGTTTGGGGGCTACACCTTC
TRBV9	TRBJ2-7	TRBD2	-	CASSVKREGNEQYF	TGTGCCAGCAGCGTAAAGCGGGAGGGCAACGAGCAGTACTTC
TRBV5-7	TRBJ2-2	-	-	CASVGWSGELFF	TGTGCCAGCGTCGGGTGGTCCGGGGAGCTGTTTTTT
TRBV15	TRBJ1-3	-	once	CATSPSRYSGNTIYF	TGTGCCACCAGCCCCTCGCGATACTCTGGAAACACCATATATTTT
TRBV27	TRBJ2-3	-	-	CASSWGLGTDTQYF	TGTGCCAGCAGCTGGGGATTGGGCACAGATACGCAGTATTTT
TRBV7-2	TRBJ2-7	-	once	CASSLVPSWSYEQYF	TGTGCCAGCAGCTTAGTTCCTAGCTGGTCCTACGAGCAGTACTTC
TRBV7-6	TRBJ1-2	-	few	CASSLGDGYTF	TGTGCCAGCAGCTTAGGGGATGGCTACACCTTC
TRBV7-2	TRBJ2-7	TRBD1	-	CASSPRTGGYEQYF	TGTGCCAGCAGCCCCCGGACAGGGGGCTACGAGCAGTACTTC
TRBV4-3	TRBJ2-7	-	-	CASSQATRSSYEQYF	TGCGCCAGCAGCCAAGCGACACGCAGCTCCTACGAGCAGTACTTC
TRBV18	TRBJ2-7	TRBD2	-	CASSPSGYFYEQYF	TGTGCCAGCTCACCTAGCGGGTACTTCTACGAGCAGTACTTC
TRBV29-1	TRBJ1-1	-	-	CSVARINTEAFF	TGCAGCGTTGCCAGGATTAATACTGAAGCTTTCTTT
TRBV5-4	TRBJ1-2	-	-	CASSPQRHNYGYTF	TGTGCCAGCAGCCCTCAGAGGCATAACTATGGCTACACCTTC
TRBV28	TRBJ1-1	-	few	CASSGPGLNTEAFF	TGTGCCAGCAGTGGTCCGGGACTGAACACTGAAGCTTTCTTT
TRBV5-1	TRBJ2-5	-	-	CASSSAFGQETQYF	TGCGCCAGCAGCTCGGCTTTCGGCCAAGAGACCCAGTACTTC
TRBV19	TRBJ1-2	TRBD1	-	CASRPDRAGYGYTF	TGTGCCAGTAGACCTGACAGGGCCGGCTATGGCTACACCTTC
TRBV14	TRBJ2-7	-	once	CASSLTHRVGEQYF	TGTGCCAGCAGCCTTACCCATAGGGTAGGCGAGCAGTACTTC
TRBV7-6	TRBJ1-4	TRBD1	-	CASSLVDRGAEKLFF	TGTGCCAGCAGCTTGGTGGACAGGGGGGCAGAAAAACTGTTTTTT
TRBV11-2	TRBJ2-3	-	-	CASSWRTSSIDTQYF	TGTGCCAGCAGCTGGAGAACCAGCTCTATAGATACGCAGTATTTT
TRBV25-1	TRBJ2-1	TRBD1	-	CASSEFRTGLGEQFF	TGTGCCAGCAGTGAATTCAGGACAGGGCTAGGTGAGCAGTTCTTC
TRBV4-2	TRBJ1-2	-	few	CASSQDQWGTAAYGYTF	TGTGCCAGCAGCCAAGATCAATGGGGAACGGCCGCCTATGGCTACACCTTC
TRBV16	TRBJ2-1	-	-	CASSQSLSSAEQFF	TGTGCCAGCAGCCAATCTCTGTCTAGCGCCGAGCAGTTCTTC
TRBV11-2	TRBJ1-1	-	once	CASSLGLAEAFF	TGTGCCAGCAGCTTAGGACTCGCTGAAGCTTTCTTT
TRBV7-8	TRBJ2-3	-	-	CASSTRLGSPTDTQYF	TGTGCCAGCAGCACCCGACTAGGGTCTCCCACAGATACGCAGTATTTT
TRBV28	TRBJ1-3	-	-	CASSLLWEPSGNTIYF	TGTGCCAGCAGTTTACTTTGGGAGCCCTCTGGAAACACCATATATTTT
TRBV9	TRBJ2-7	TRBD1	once	CASSVEGQFSHEQYF	TGTGCCAGCAGCGTAGAGGGACAGTTCTCCCACGAGCAGTACTTC
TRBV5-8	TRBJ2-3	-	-	CASTRLVSADTQYF	TGTGCCAGCACCCGACTAGTTTCGGCAGATACGCAGTATTTT
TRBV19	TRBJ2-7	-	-	CASSIDIGPYEQYF	TGTGCCAGTAGTATAGATATTGGGCCCTACGAGCAGTACTTC
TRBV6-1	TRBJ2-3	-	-	CASSSHLDTQYF	TGTGCCAGCAGTTCGCACTTAGATACGCAGTATTTT
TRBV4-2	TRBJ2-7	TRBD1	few	CASSAHRGAYEQYF	TGTGCCAGCAGCGCCCACAGGGGAGCCTACGAGCAGTACTTC
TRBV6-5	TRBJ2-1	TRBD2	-	CASRHRTSEREQFF	TGTGCCAGCAGACATCGGACTAGTGAGCGCGAGCAGTTCTTC